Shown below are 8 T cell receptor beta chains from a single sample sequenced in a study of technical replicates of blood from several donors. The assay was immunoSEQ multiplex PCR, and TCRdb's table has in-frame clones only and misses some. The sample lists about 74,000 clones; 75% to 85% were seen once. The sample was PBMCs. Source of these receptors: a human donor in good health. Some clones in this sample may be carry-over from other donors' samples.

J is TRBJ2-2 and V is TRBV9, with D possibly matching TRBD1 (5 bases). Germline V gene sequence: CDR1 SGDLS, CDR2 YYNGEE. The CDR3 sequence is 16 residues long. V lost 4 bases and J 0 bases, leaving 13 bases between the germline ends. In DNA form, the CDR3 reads TGTGCCAGCAGCCCTAGTGGCAGGGCGAACACCGGGGAGCTGTTTTTT. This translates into CASSPSGRANTGELFF.

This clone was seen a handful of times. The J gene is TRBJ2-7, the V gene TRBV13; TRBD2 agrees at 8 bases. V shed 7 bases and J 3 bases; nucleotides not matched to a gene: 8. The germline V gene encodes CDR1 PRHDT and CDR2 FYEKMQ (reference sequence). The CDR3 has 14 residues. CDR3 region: CASTVAGKNYEQYF. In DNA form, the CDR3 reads TGTGCCAGCACAGTAGCGGGAAAGAACTACGAGCAGTACTTC.

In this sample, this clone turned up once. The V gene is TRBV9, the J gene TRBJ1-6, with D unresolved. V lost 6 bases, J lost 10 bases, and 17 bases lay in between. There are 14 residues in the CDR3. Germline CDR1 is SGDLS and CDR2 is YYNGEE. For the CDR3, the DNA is TGTGCCAGCACCCAGAAGGCGGTACGATCACCCCTCCACTTT. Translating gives CASTQKAVRSPLHF.

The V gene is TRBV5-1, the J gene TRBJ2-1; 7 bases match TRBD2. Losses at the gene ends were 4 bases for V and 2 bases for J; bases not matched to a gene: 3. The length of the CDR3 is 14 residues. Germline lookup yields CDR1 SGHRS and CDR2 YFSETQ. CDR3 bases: TGCGCCAGCAGCACGGGGAGGGCCTACAATGAGCAGTTCTTC. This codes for CASSTGRAYNEQFF.

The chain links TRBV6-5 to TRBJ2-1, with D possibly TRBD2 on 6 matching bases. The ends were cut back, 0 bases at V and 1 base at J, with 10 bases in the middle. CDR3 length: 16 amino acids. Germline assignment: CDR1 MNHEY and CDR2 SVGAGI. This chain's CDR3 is CASSYSEAGSYNEQFF. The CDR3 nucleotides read TGTGCCAGCAGTTACTCTGAAGCGGGTTCCTACAATGAGCAGTTCTTC.

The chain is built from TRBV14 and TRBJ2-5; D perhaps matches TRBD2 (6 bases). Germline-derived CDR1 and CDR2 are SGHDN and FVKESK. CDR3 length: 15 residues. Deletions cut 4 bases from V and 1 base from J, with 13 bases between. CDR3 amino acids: CASSLIAGRQETQYF. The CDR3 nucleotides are TGTGCCAGCAGCCTCATTGCGGGGCGCCAAGAGACCCAGTACTTC.

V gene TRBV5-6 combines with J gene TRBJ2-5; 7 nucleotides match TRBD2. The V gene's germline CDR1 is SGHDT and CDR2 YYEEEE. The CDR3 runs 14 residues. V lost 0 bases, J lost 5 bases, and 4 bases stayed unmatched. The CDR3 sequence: CASSLGGRVETQYF. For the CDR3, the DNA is TGTGCCAGCAGCTTGGGTGGGAGGGTGGAGACCCAGTACTTC.

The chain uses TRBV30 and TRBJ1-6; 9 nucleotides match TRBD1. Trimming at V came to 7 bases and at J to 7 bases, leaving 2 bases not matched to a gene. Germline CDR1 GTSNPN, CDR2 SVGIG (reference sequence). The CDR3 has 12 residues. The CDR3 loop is CAYGQGNSPLHF. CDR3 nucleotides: TGTGCCTATGGACAGGGGAATTCACCCCTCCACTTT.